Each of the 5 T cell receptor beta chains below was sequenced from the same sample in a study of blood T cell repertoires in COVID-19. This table comes from immunoSEQ multiplex PCR, and its TCRdb copy is limited to in-frame clones, with some not included. Altogether about 150,000 clones are present, 86% being singletons, with the ten largest covering around 4.2%. The source material was PBMCs or T cells enriched from blood (not recorded which). These receptors were obtained from a man aged 50 to 59 who had recovered from COVID-19.

The genes are TRBV5-1 and TRBJ2-7, with TRBD2 as a possible D gene (5 bases). The germline gives CDR1 SGHRS, CDR2 YFSETQ. Trimming shortened V by 2 bases and J by 4 bases, and 16 bases separated the two germline ends. The CDR3 has 15 residues. Here the CDR3 reads CASSFDGGYSYEQYF. The CDR3 DNA is TGCGCCAGCAGCTTCGACGGAGGCTATTCTTACGAGCAGTACTTC. Variable domain in full (rest from reference TRBV5-1 and TRBJ2-7): KAGVTQTPRYLIKTRGQQVTLSCSPISGHRSVSWYQQTPGQGLQFLFEYFSETQRNKGNFPGRFSGRQFSNSRSEMNVSTLELGDSALYLCASSFDGGYSYEQYFGPGTRLTVT.

The rearrangement joins TRBV28 to TRBJ2-5; 7 bases are shared with TRBD2. Trimming cost V 3 bases and J 4 bases; bases outside gene matches: 5. The CDR3 sequence is 14 residues long. Germline CDR1 reads MDHEN; CDR2 reads SYDVKM. The CDR3 bases are TGTGCCAGCAGTTTGGGAGGGATCGGAGAGACCCAGTACTTC. Its protein product is CASSLGGIGETQYF.

V gene TRBV9 combines with J gene TRBJ1-3, with D perhaps TRBD1 (6 bases). V lost 2 bases and J lost 0, with 15 bases in between. The CDR3 is 17 residues long. The germline V gene has CDR1 SGDLS and CDR2 YYNGEE. CDR3 nucleotide sequence: TGTGCCAGCAGCGTCGGGACATCGCCAGGCTCTGGAAACACCATATATTTT. Translated: CASSVGTSPGSGNTIYF.

The chain couples TRBV4-3 to TRBJ2-7; 11 positions agree with TRBD2. Germline values: CDR1 LGHNA, CDR2 YSLEER. V dropped 1 base and J dropped 3; count of bases not matched to a gene: 5. The CDR3 runs 16 residues. The CDR3 loop reads CASSQGVSGGGYEQYF. As DNA, the CDR3 is TGCGCCAGCAGCCAAGGGGTTAGCGGGGGGGGCTACGAGCAGTACTTC.

This chain uses TRBV30 with TRBJ1-3; D is perhaps TRBD1 (6 bases). The CDR3 contains 16 residues. V shed 5 bases and J shed 2 bases, with 19 bases lying between them. Germline assignment: CDR1 GTSNPN and CDR2 SVGIG (reference sequence). CDR3 in DNA: TGTGCCTGGGCAGGGGACCCGGTAAAGCCTGGAAACACCATATATTTT. Translating it yields CAWAGDPVKPGNTIYF.